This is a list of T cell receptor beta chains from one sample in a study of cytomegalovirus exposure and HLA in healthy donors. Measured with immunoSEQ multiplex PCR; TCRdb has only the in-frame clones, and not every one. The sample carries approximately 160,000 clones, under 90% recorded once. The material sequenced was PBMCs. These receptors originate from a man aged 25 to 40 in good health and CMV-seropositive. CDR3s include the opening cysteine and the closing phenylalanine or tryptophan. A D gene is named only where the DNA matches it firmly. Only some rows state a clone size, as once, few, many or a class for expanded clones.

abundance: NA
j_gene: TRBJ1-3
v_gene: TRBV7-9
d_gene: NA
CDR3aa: CSSSPIEDIRGNTIYF
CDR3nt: TGTTCCAGCAGCCCGATAGAAGACATACGGGGAAACACCATATATTTT

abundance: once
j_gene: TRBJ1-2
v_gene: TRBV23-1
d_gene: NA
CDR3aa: CASSHLSGCGYTF
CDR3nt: TGCGCCAGCAGTCACCTTTCAGGGTGTGGCTACACCTTC

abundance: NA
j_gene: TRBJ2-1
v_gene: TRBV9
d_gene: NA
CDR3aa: CASSVEGRGRSLPLGQFF
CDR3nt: TGTGCCAGCAGCGTAGAAGGAAGGGGCCGATCATTACCTCTAGGGCAGTTCTTC

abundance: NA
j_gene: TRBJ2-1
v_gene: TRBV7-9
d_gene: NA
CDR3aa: CASSLAGQPDNEQFF
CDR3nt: TGTGCCAGCAGCTTAGCGGGACAACCCGACAATGAGCAGTTCTTC

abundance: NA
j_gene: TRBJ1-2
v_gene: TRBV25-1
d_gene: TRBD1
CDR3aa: CASRASGGLGGYTF
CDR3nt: TGTGCCAGCAGGGCCTCAGGGGGCCTTGGGGGCTACACCTTC

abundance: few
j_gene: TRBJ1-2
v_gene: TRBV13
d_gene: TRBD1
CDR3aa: CASNGDRGDYGYTF
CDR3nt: TGTGCCAGCAACGGGGACAGGGGGGACTATGGCTACACCTTC

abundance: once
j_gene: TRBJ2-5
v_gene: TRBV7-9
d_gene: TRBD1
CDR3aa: CASSSMDRQETQYF
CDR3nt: TGTGCCAGCAGCTCGATGGACAGGCAAGAGACCCAGTACTTC

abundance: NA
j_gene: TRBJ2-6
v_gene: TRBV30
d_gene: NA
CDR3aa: CAWSVLGTPGRSGANVLTF
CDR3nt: TGTGCCTGGAGTGTTCTCGGGACTCCCGGCCGTTCTGGGGCCAACGTCCTGACTTTC

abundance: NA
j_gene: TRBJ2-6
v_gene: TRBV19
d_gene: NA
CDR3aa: CASSIPRPGLSGANVLTF
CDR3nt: TGTGCCAGTAGTATCCCTAGACCAGGACTCTCTGGGGCCAACGTCCTGACTTTC

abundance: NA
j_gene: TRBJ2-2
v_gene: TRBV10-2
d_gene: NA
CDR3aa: CASSKSSITGELFF
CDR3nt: TGCGCCAGCAGCAAAAGTAGCATCACCGGGGAGCTGTTTTTT

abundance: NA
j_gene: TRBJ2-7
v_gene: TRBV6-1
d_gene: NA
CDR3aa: CASSERTVSYEQYF
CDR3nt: TGTGCCAGCAGTGAAAGGACAGTATCCTACGAGCAGTACTTC

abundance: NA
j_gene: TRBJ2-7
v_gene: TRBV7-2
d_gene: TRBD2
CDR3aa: CASSRETAGGSYEQYF
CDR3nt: TGTGCCAGCAGTCGGGAGACGGCGGGGGGCTCCTACGAGCAGTACTTC

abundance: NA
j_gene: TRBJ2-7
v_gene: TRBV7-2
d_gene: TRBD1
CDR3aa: CASSSRTGGGVEQYF
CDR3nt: TGTGCCAGCAGCTCGCGGACAGGGGGGGGAGTCGAGCAGTACTTC

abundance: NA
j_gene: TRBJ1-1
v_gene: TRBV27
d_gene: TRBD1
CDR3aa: CASSSPGQGARRNTEAFF
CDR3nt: TGTGCCAGCAGTTCTCCGGGACAGGGGGCCCGCAGGAACACTGAAGCTTTCTTT

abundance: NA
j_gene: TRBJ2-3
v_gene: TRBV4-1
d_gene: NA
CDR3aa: CASSQHGATDTQYF
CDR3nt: TGCGCCAGCAGCCAACATGGGGCTACAGATACGCAGTATTTT

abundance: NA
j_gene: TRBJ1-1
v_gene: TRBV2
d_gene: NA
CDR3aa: CASSEAPTRNTEAFF
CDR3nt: TGTGCCAGCAGTGAAGCCCCGACACGGAACACTGAAGCTTTCTTT

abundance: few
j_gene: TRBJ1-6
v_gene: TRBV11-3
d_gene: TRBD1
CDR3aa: CASSSEGAHNSPLHF
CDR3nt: TGTGCCAGCAGCTCGGAGGGGGCACATAATTCACCCCTCCACTTT

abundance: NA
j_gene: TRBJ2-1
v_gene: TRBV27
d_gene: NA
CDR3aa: CASGGLSAHNEQFF
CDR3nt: TGTGCCAGCGGCGGCCTCTCCGCCCACAATGAGCAGTTCTTC

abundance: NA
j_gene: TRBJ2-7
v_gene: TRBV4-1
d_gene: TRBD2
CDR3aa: CASSQDQRGVSYEQYF
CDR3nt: TGCGCCAGCAGCCAAGATCAGCGGGGGGTCTCCTACGAGCAGTACTTC

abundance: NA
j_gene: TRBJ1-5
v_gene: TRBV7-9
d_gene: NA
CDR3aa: CSSSSSPRFNQPQHF
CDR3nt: TGTTCCAGCAGCTCCTCTCCGAGATTCAATCAGCCCCAGCATTTT

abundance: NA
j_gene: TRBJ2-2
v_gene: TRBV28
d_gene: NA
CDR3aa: CASSPFSPNTGELFF
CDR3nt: TGTGCCAGCAGTCCCTTTAGCCCGAACACCGGGGAGCTGTTTTTT

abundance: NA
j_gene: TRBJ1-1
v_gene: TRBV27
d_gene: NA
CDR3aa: CASSLGQGGATEAFF
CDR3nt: TGTGCCAGCAGTTTAGGTCAGGGAGGGGCCACTGAAGCTTTCTTT

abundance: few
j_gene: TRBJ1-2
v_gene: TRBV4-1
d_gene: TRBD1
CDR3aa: CASSQPPTGVPYGYTF
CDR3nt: TGCGCCAGCAGCCAACCTCCGACAGGGGTCCCCTATGGCTACACCTTC

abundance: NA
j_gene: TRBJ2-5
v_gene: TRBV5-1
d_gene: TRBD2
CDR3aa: CASSLGLAGGEETQYF
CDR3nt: TGCGCCAGCAGCTTGGGACTAGCGGGAGGAGAAGAGACCCAGTACTTC

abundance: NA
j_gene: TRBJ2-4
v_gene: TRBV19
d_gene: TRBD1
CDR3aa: CASSIALRDRATKNIQYF
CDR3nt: TGTGCCAGTAGTATAGCGCTCCGGGACAGGGCTACCAAAAACATTCAGTACTTC

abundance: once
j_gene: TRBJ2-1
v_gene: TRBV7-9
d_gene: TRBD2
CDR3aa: CASSLMGLAGRNEQFF
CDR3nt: TGTGCCAGCAGCCTAATGGGACTAGCGGGGAGGAATGAGCAGTTCTTC

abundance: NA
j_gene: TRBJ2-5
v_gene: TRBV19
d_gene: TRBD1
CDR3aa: CASSRDSQETQYF
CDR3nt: TGTGCCAGTAGTCGGGACAGTCAAGAGACCCAGTACTTC

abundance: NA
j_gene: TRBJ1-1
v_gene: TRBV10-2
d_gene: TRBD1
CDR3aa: CASIEGGFTEAFF
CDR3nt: TGCGCCAGCATTGAAGGGGGCTTCACTGAAGCTTTCTTT

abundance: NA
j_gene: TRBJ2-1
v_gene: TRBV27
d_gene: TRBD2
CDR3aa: CASRVIAGGPGDNEQFF
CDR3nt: TGTGCCAGCAGGGTTATAGCGGGAGGGCCAGGGGACAATGAGCAGTTCTTC

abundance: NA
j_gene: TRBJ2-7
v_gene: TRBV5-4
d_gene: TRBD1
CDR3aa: CASSPGQGVPYEQYF
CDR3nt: TGTGCCAGCAGTCCTGGACAGGGAGTCCCTTACGAGCAGTACTTC

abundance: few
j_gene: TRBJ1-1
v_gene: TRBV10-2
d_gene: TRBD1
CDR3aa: CASWGQGYDAFF
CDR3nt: TGCGCCAGCTGGGGACAGGGTTATGACGCTTTCTTT

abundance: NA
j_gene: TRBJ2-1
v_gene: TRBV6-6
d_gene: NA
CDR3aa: CASSYSPSSYNEQFF
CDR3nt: TGTGCCAGCAGTTACAGCCCGAGCTCCTACAATGAGCAGTTCTTC

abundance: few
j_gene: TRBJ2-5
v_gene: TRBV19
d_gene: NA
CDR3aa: CASSRTRKWETQYF
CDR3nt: TGTGCCAGTAGTAGGACTCGAAAATGGGAGACCCAGTACTTC

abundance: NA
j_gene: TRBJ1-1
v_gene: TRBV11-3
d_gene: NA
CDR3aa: CASSSSFLGGLAEAFF
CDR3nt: TGTGCCAGCAGCTCTTCGTTTCTAGGCGGCTTGGCTGAAGCTTTCTTT

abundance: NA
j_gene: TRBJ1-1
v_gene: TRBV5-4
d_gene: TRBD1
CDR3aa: CASSLGQGASTEAFF
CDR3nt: TGTGCCAGCAGCTTGGGACAGGGGGCGAGTACTGAAGCTTTCTTT

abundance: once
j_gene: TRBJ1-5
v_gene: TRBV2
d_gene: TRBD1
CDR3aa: CASSEAQGAQPQHF
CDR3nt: TGTGCCAGCAGTGAAGCGCAGGGGGCCCAGCCCCAGCATTTT

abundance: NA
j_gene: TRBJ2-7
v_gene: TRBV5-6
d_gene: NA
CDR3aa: CASSLGSIYYEQYF
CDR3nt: TGTGCCAGCAGCTTGGGTTCCATCTACTACGAGCAGTACTTC

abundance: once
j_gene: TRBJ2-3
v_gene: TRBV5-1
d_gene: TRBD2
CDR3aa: CASSLEGRDYDTQYF
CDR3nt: TGCGCCAGCAGCTTGGAGGGACGGGACTACGATACGCAGTATTTT

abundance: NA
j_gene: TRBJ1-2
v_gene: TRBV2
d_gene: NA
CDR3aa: CASSENTYGYTF
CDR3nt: TGTGCCAGCAGTGAAAACACCTATGGCTACACCTTC

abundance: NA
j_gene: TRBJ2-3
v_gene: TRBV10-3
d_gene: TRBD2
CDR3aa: CAISATGTSGGAITDTQYF
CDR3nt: TGTGCCATCAGTGCCACCGGGACTAGCGGGGGGGCTATAACAGATACGCAGTATTTT

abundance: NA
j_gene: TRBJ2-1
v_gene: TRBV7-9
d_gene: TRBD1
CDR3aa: CASSLDVWTGPGVNEQFF
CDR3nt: TGTGCCAGCAGCTTAGACGTGTGGACAGGGCCAGGGGTCAATGAGCAGTTCTTC

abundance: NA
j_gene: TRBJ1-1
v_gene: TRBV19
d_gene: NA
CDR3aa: CASTLGGVNTEAFF
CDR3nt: TGTGCCAGTACCCTAGGGGGGGTGAACACTGAAGCTTTCTTT

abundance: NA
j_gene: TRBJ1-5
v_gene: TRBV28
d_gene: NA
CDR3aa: CASSFGEQPQHF
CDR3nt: TGTGCCAGCAGTTTCGGGGAGCAGCCCCAGCATTTT

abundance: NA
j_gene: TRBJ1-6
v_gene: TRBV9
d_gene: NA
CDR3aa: CASSVVGETSGSPLHF
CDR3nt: TGTGCCAGCAGCGTAGTAGGCGAGACTTCGGGTTCACCCCTCCACTTT

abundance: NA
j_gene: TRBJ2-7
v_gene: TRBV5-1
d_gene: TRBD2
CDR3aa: CASSGGLAASEQYF
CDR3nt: TGCGCCAGCAGCGGGGGACTAGCGGCCTCCGAGCAGTACTTC

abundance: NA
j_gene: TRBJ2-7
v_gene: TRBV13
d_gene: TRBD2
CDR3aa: CASSLTLAGGPYEQYF
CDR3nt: TGTGCCAGCAGCCTTACTTTAGCGGGAGGGCCCTACGAGCAGTACTTC

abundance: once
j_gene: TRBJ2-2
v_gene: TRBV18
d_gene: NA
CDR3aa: CASSPLPSTGELFF
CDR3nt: TGTGCCAGCTCACCTCTTCCGAGCACCGGGGAGCTGTTTTTT

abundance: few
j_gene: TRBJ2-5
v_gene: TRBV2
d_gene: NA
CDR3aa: CASSDRQETQYF
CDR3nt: TGTGCCAGCAGTGACCGTCAAGAGACCCAGTACTTC

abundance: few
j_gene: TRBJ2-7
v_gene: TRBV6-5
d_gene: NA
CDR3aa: CASSYGGTRSSYEQYF
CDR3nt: TGTGCCAGCAGTTACGGCGGGACGCGGAGCTCCTACGAGCAGTACTTC

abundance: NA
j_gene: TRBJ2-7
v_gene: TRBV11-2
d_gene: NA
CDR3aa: CASSLYRVDEQYF
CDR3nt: TGTGCCAGCAGCTTATACAGGGTGGACGAGCAGTACTTC

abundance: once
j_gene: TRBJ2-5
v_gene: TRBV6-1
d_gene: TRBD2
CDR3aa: CASSPASGQETQYF
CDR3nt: TGTGCCAGCAGTCCGGCTAGCGGTCAAGAGACCCAGTACTTC

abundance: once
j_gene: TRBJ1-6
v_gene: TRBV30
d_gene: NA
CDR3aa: CAWTPGVNSPLHF
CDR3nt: TGTGCCTGGACACCGGGGGTCAATTCACCCCTCCACTTT

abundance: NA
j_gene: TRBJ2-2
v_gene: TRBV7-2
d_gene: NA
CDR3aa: CASSSRGGGNTGELFF
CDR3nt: TGTGCCAGCAGCTCCAGGGGCGGGGGGAACACCGGGGAGCTGTTTTTT

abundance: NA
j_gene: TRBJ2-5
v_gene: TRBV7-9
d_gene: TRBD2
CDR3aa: CASSLGTSGVQETQYF
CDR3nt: TGTGCCAGCAGCTTAGGGACTAGCGGGGTCCAAGAGACCCAGTACTTC